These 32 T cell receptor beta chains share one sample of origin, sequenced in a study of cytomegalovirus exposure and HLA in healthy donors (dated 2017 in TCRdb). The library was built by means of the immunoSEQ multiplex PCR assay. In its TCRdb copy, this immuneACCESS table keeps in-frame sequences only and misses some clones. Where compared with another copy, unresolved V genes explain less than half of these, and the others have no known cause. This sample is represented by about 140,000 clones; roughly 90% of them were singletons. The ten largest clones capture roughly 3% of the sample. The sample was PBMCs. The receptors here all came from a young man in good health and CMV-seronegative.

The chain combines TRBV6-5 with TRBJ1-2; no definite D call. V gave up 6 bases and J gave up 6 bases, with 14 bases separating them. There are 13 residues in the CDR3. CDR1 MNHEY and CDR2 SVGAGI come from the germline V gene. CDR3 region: CASSRIGVDGYTF. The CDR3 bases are TGTGCCAGCAGCCGTATCGGGGTCGATGGCTACACCTTC.

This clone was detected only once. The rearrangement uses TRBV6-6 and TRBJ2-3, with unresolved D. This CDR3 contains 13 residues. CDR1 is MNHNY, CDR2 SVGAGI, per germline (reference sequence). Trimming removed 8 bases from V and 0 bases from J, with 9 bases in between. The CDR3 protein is CASGVASTDTQYF. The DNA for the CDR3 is TGTGCCAGCGGAGTGGCTAGCACAGATACGCAGTATTTT.

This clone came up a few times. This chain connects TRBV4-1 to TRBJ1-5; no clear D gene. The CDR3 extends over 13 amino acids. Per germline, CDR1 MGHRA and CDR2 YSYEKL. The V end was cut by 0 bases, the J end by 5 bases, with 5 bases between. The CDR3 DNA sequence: TGCGCCAGCAGCCAAGATGTCTATCAGCCCCAGCATTTT. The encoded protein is CASSQDVYQPQHF.

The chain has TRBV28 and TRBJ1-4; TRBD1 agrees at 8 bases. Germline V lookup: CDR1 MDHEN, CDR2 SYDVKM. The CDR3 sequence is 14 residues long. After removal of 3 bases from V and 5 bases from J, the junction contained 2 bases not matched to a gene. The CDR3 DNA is TGTGCCAGCAGTTTCAGGGGGCGCAATGAAAAACTGTTTTTT. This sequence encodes CASSFRGRNEKLFF.

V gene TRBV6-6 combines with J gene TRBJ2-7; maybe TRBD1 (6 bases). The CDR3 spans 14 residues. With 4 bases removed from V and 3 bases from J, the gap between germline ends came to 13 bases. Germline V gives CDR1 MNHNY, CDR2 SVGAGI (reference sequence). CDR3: CASSSPRDIYEQYF. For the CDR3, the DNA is TGTGCCAGCAGTTCCCCCCGGGACATCTACGAGCAGTACTTC.

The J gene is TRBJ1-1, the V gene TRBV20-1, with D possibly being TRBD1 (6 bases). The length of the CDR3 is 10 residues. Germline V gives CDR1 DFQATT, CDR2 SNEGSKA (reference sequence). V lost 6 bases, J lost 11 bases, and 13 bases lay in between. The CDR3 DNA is TGCAGTGCCCCACAGGGTAAGGCTTTCTTT. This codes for CSAPQGKAFF.

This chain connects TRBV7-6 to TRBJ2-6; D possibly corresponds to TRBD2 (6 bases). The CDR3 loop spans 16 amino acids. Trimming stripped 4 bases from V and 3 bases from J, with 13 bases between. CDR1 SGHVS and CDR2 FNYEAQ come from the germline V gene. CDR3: CASSWLGGRGANVLTF. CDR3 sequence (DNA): TGTGCCAGCAGCTGGCTCGGAGGGCGTGGGGCCAACGTCCTGACTTTC.

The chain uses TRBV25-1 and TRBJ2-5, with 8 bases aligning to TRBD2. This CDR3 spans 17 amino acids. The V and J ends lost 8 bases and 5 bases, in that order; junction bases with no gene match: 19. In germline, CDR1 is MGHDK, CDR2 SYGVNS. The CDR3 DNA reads TGTGCCAGCGGGAGGGGGAGCGGGAGCTTGAGCGGGGAGACCCAGTACTTC. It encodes CASGRGSGSLSGETQYF.

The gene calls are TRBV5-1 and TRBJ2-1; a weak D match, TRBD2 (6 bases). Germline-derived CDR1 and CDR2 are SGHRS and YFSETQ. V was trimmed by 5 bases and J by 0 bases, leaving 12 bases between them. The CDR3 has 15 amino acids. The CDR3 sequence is CASSGEESSYNEQFF. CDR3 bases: TGCGCCAGCAGTGGGGAGGAGAGCTCCTACAATGAGCAGTTCTTC.

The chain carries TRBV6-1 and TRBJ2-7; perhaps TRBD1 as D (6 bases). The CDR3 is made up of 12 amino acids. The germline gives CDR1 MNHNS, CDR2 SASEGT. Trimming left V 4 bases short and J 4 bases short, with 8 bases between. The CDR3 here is CASSGDRYEQYF. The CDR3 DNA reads TGTGCCAGCAGTGGTGACAGGTACGAGCAGTACTTC.

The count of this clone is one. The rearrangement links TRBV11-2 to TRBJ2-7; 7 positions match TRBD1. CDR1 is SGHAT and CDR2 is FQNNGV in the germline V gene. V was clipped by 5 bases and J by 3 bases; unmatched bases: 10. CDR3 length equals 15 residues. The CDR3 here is CASSPAIGGFYEQYF. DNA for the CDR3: TGTGCCAGCAGCCCGGCTATAGGGGGCTTCTACGAGCAGTACTTC.

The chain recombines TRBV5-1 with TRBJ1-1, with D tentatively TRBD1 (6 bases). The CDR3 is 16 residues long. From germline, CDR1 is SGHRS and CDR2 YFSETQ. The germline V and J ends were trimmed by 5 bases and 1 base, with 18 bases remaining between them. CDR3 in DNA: TGCGCCAGCAGATCGGCAGGGGATTCTCGGAACACTGAAGCTTTCTTT. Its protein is CASRSAGDSRNTEAFF.

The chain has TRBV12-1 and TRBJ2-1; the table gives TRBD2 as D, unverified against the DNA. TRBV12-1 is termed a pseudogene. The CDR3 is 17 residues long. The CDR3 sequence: CASSFVPSGRVGNEQFF. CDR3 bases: TGTGCCAGCAGCTTTGTGCCTAGCGGGAGGGTTGGCAATGAGCAGTTCTTC.

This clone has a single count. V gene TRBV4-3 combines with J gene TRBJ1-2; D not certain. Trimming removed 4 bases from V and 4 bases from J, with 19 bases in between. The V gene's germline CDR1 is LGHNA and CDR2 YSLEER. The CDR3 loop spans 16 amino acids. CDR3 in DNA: TGCGCCAGCAGCCTTGGTCTCCAGCCGAACAGCTATGGCTACACCTTC. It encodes CASSLGLQPNSYGYTF.

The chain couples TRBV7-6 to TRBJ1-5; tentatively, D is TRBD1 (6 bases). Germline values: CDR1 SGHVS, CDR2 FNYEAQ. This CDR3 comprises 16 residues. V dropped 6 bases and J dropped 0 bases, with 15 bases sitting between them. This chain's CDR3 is CASSSDDRNSNQPQHF. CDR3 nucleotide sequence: TGTGCCAGCAGTTCTGATGACAGGAATAGCAATCAGCCCCAGCATTTT.

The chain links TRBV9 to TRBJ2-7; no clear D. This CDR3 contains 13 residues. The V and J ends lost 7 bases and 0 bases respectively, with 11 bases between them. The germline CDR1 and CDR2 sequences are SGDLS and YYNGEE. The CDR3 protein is CASAPSSSYEQYF. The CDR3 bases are TGTGCCAGCGCACCCTCGAGCTCCTACGAGCAGTACTTC.

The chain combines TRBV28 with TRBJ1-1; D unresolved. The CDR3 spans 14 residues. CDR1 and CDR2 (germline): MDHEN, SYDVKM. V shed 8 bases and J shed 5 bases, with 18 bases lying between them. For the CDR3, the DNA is TGTGCCAGCTGGTCGGGAAGGGTTTGGACTGAAGCTTTCTTT. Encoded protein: CASWSGRVWTEAFF.

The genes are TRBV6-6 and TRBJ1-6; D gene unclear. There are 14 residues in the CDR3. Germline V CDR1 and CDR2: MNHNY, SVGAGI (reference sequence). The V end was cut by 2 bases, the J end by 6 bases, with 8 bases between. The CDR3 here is CASSYGDSNSPLHF. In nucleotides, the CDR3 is TGTGCCAGCAGTTACGGTGACTCTAATTCACCCCTCCACTTT.

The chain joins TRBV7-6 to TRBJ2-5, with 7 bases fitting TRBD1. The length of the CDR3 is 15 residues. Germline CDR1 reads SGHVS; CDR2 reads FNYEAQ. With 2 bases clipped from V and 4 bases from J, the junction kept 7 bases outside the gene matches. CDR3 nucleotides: TGTGCCAGCAGCTTAAACGACAGGGAAGCAGAGACCCAGTACTTC. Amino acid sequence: CASSLNDREAETQYF.

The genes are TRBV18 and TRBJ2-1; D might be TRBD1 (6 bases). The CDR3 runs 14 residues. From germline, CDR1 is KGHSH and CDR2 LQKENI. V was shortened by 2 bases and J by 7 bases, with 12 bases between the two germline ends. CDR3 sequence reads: CASSPTGIWNEQFF. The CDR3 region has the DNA TGTGCCAGCTCACCAACAGGGATCTGGAATGAGCAGTTCTTC. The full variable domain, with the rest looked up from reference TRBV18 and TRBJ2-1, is NAGVMQNPRHLVRRRGQEARLRCSPMKGHSHVYWYRQLPEEGLKFMVYLQKENIIDESGMPKERFSAEFPKEGPSILRIQQVVRGDSAAYFCASSPTGIWNEQFFGPGTRLTVL.

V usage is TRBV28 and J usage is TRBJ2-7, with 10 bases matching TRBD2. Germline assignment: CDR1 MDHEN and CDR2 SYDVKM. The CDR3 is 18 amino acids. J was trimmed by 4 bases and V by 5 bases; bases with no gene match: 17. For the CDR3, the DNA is TGTGCCAGCAGTCTCGAACTAGCGGGGACGGGGAGGGTTTACGAGCAGTACTTC. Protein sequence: CASSLELAGTGRVYEQYF.

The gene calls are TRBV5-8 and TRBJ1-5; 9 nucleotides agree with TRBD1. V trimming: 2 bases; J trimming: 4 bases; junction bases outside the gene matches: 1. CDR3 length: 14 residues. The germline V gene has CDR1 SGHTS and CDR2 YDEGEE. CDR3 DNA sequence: TGTGCCAGCAGCTTTGGACAGGGGAATCAGCCCCAGCATTTT. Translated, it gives CASSFGQGNQPQHF. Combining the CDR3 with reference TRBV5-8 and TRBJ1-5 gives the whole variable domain EAGVTQSPTHLIKTRGQQATLRCSPISGHTSVYWYQQALGLGLQFLLWYDEGEERNRGNFPPRFSGRQFPNYSSELNVNALELEDSALYLCASSFGQGNQPQHFGDGTRLSIL.

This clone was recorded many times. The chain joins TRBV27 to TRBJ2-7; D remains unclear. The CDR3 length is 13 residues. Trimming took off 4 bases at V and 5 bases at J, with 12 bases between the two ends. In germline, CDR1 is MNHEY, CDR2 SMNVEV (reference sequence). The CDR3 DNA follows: TGTGCCAGCAGTTACGGCGAGCGCGACGAGCAGTACTTC. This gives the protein CASSYGERDEQYF.

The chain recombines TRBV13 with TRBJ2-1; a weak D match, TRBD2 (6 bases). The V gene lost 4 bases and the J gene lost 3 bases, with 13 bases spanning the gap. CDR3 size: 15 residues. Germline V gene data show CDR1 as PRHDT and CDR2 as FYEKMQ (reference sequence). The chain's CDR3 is CASSSGVIGYNEQFF. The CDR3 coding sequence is TGTGCCAGCAGCTCGGGGGTTATTGGCTACAATGAGCAGTTCTTC. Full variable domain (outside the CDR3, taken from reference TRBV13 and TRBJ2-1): AAGVIQSPRHLIKEKRETATLKCYPIPRHDTVYWYQQGPGQDPQFLISFYEKMQSDKGSIPDRFSAQQFSDYHSELNMSSLELGDSALYFCASSSGVIGYNEQFFGPGTRLTVL.

The CDR3 sequence is CASREWMETNNEQFF. DNA of the CDR3: TGTGCCAGCAGGGAGTGGATGGAGACCAATAATGAGCAGTTCTTC. The V and J genes are TRBV13 and TRBJ2-1; unclear D gene. CDR1 is PRHDT and CDR2 is FYEKMQ in the germline V gene (reference sequence). The length of the CDR3 is 15 residues. With 6 bases removed from V and 7 bases from J, the gap between germline ends came to 19 bases. Based on the CDR3 plus reference TRBV13 and TRBJ2-1, the full variable domain is AAGVIQSPRHLIKEKRETATLKCYPIPRHDTVYWYQQGPGQDPQFLISFYEKMQSDKGSIPDRFSAQQFSDYHSELNMSSLELGDSALYFCASREWMETNNEQFFGPGTRLTVL.

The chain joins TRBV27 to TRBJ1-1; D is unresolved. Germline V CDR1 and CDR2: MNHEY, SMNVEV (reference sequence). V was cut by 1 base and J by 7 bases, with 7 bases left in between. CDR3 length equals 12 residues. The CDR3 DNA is TGTGCCAGCAGTTTATTAGGGAGTGAAGCTTTCTTT. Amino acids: CASSLLGSEAFF.

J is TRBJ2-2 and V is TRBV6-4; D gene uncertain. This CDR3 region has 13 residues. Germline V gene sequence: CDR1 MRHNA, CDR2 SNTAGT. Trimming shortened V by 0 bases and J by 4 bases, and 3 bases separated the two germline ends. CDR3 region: CASSDSSTGELFF. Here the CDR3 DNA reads TGTGCCAGCAGTGACTCGAGCACCGGGGAGCTGTTTTTT.

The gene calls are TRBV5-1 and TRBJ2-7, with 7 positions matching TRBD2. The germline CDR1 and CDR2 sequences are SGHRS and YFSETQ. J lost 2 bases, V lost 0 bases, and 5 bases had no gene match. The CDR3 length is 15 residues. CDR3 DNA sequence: TGCGCCAGCAGCTTGGGTCCTGCGGGAGCCTACGAGCAGTACTTC. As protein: CASSLGPAGAYEQYF.

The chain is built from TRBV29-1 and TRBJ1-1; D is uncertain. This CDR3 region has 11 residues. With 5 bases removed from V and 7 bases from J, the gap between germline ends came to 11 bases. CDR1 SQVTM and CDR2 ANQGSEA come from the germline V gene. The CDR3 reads CSVSLGGEAFF. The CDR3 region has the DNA TGCAGCGTTTCCTTGGGAGGTGAAGCTTTCTTT.

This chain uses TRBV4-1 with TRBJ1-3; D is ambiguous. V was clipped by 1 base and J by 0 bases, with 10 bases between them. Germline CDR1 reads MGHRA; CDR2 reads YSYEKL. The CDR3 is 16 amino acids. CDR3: CASSQGRFSSGNTIYF. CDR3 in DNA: TGCGCCAGCAGCCAAGGTCGGTTCTCCTCTGGAAACACCATATATTTT.

In DNA form, the CDR3 reads TGTGCCAGCAGCTACTCCGGGACAGGGCCGTCACCCCTCCACTTT. Its translation: CASSYSGTGPSPLHF. The chain is built from TRBV5-6 and TRBJ1-6, with 9 nucleotides matching TRBD1. The germline gives CDR1 SGHDT, CDR2 YYEEEE. V lost 3 bases and J lost 10; bases outside the gene matches: 8. The CDR3 extends over 15 amino acids.

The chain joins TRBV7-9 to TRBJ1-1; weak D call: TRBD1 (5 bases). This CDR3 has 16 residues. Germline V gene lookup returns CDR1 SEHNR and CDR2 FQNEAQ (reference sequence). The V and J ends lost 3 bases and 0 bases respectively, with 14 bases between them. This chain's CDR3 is CASSLGGGGMNTEAFF. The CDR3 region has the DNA TGTGCCAGCAGCTTGGGAGGCGGGGGTATGAACACTGAAGCTTTCTTT.